This entry is about one T cell receptor (beta chain). Its antigen remains unidentified. The junction and the germline gene differ at one end; a read error may be behind it. Per donor, at least one pre-ART and at least two post-ART PBMC samples were obtained. The data belong to a study of long-term antiretroviral therapy in people with HIV. The run of the v3.0 immunoSEQ assay was at survey level. Sequencing was directed toward 40,000-50,000 T-cell genomes in each sample. Only in-frame clones appear in the TCRdb table, and some are missing; sequencing was by immunoSEQ multiplex PCR. Among 25,000 to 35,000 clones listed, 70% to 90% were seen once. General study points: Comparison with controls showed narrower CDR3 length ranges in HIV repertoires.

The CDR3 has 13 amino acids. Germline V gene data show CDR1 as SSHAT and CDR2 as FNYEAQ (reference sequence). The chain recombines TRBV7-7 with TRBJ2-1, with 11 bases identical to TRBD2. The sequence was obtained from a man younger than 30 with HIV. This specimen consisted of unsorted PBMCs, obtained 0.8 years before starting antiretroviral therapy. The CDR3 protein is CASSSTSGGKQFF. CDR3 in DNA: TGTGCTAGCAGCTCTACTAGCGGGGGAAAGCAGTTCTTC.